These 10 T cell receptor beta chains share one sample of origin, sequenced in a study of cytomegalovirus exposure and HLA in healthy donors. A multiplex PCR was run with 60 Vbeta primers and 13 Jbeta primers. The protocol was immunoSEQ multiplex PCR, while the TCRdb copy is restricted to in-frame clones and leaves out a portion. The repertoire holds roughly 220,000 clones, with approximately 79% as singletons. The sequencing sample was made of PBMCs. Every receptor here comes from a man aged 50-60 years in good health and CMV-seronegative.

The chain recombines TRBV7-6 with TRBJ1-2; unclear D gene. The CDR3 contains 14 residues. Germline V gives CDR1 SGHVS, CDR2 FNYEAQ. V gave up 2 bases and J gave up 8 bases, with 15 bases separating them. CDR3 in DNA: TGTGCCAGCAGCTTAAACGGGGTCCTAGGAGGCTACACCTTC. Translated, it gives CASSLNGVLGGYTF.

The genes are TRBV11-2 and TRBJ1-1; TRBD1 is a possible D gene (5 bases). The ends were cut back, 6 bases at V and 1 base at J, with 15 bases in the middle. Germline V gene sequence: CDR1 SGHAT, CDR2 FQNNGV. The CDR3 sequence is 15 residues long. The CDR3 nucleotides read TGTGCCAGCAGAACAGGTGTGAACTGGAACACTGAAGCTTTCTTT. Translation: CASRTGVNWNTEAFF.

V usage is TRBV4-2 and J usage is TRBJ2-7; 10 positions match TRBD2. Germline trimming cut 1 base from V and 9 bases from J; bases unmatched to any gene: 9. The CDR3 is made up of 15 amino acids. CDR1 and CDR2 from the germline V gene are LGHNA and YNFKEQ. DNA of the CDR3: TGTGCCAGCAGCCAAGCAGGAAAGCGGGAGGGCGGGCAGTACTTC. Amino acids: CASSQAGKREGGQYF.

The CDR3 region is CGGQGARGEQFF. DNA for the CDR3: TGTGGGGGACAGGGGGCGCGAGGTGAGCAGTTCTTC. The V gene is TRBV6-1, the J gene TRBJ2-1; TRBD1 matches 12 bases. The CDR3 contains 12 residues. Germline V CDR1 and CDR2: MNHNS, SASEGT.

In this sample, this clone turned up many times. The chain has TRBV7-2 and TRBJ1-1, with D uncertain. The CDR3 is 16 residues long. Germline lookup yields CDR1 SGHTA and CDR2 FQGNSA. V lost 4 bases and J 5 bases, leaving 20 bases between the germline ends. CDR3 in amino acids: CASSSFPRGRRTEAFF. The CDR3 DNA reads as TGTGCCAGCAGCTCTTTCCCTCGAGGGCGAAGGACTGAAGCTTTCTTT.

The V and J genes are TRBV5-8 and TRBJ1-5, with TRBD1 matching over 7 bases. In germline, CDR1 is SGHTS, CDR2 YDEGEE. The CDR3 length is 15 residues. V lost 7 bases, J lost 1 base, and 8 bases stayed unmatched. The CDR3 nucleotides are TGTGCCAGCGGATACAGGGGAAGGAGCAATCAGCCCCAGCATTTT. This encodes CASGYRGRSNQPQHF.

The CDR3, as DNA: TGTGCCAGCAGCGCCGACCCTCGAGGGGGCTACACCTTC. Its protein product is CASSADPRGGYTF. The chain has TRBV5-6 and TRBJ1-2, with unresolved D. From germline, CDR1 is SGHDT and CDR2 YYEEEE. The CDR3 is 13 residues long. Deletions cut 4 bases from V and 8 bases from J, with 15 bases between. The variable domain in full, completed from reference TRBV5-6 and TRBJ1-2, reads DAGVTQSPTHLIKTRGQQVTLRCSPKSGHDTVSWYQQALGQGPQFIFQYYEEEERQRGNFPDRFSGHQFPNYSSELNVNALLLGDSALYLCASSADPRGGYTFGSGTRLTVV.

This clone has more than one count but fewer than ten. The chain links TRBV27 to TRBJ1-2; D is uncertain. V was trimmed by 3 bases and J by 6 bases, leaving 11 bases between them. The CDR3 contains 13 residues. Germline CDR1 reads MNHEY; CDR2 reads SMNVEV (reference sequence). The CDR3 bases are TGTGCCAGCAGTTTGGAGGGAATTAATGGCTACACCTTC. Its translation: CASSLEGINGYTF.

The CDR3 DNA follows: TGCGCCAGCAGCCAACTTGGACAGCTAGAAAGTTATGGCTACACCTTC. As protein: CASSQLGQLESYGYTF. The chain links TRBV4-1 to TRBJ1-2, with D possibly TRBD1 on 6 matching bases. Germline CDR1 reads MGHRA; CDR2 reads YSYEKL. Trimming pared 2 bases from V and 5 bases from J, leaving 18 bases between. The CDR3 contains 16 residues.

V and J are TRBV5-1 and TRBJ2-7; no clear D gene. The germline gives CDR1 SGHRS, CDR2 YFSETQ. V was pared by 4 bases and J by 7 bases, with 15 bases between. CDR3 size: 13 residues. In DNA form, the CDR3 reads TGCGCCAGCAGCCGCGGAGATACCCGTGAGCAGTACTTC. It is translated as CASSRGDTREQYF.